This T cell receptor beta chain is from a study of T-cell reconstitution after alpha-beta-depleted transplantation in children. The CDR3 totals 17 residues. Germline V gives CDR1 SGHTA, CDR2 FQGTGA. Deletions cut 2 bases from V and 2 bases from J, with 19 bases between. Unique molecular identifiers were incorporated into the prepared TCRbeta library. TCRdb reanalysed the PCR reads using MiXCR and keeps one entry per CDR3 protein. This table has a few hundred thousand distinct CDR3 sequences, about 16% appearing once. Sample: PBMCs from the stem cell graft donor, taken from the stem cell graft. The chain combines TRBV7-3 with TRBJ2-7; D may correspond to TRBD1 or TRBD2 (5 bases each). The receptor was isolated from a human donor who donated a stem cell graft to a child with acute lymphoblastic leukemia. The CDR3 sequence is CASSLDGLGQTTYEQYF. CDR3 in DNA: TGTGCCAGCAGCTTAGACGGTCTGGGGCAGACTACCTACGAGCAGTACTTC.